Below, 15 T cell receptor beta chains from the same sample are listed, as sequenced in a study of blood T cell repertoires in COVID-19. Sequencing was performed with immunoSEQ multiplex PCR; in TCRdb, only in-frame clones are kept and a portion is missing. The sample records 400,000 to 500,000 clones, approximately 91% being singletons. The sequenced sample consisted of PBMCs or T cells enriched from blood (not recorded which). Source of these receptors: a young woman who had been exposed to COVID-19.

This chain uses TRBV6-5 with TRBJ1-2; the D is unclear. CDR1 is MNHEY and CDR2 is SVGAGI in the germline V gene. CDR3 length: 13 residues. V shed 9 bases and J shed 3 bases, with 14 bases lying between them. CDR3 protein: CASRGGVDYGYTF. CDR3 in DNA: TGTGCCAGTCGGGGTGGGGTGGACTATGGCTACACCTTC.

The V gene is TRBV7-3, the J gene TRBJ2-5, with 7 bases fitting TRBD2. The ends lost 1 base at V and 1 base at J; junction bases unmatched: 3. The CDR3 is 15 amino acids. Germline assignment: CDR1 SGHTA and CDR2 FQGTGA. CDR3: CASSLNSGLQETQYF. The CDR3 nucleotides read TGTGCCAGCAGCTTAAATAGCGGGCTCCAAGAGACCCAGTACTTC.

The CDR3 loop is CASAVSLNTEAFF. The CDR3 coding sequence is TGTGCTAGTGCGGTGAGTCTGAACACTGAAGCTTTCTTT. The rearrangement links TRBV12-5 to TRBJ1-1; D ambiguous. V shed 7 bases and J shed 0 bases, with 9 bases lying between them. Germline V gene data show CDR1 as LGHNT and CDR2 as FRNRAP. The CDR3 has 13 amino acids.

The chain uses TRBV10-2 and TRBJ2-3; TRBD2 is a possible D gene (5 bases). Germline V lookup: CDR1 WSHSY, CDR2 SAAADI. This CDR3 contains 15 residues. Trimming stripped 0 bases from V and 1 base from J, with 8 bases between. CDR3 sequence reads: CASSESGVGTDTQYF. The CDR3 DNA is TGCGCCAGCAGTGAGTCGGGAGTTGGCACAGATACGCAGTATTTT.

The J gene is TRBJ2-3, the V gene TRBV28; 9 positions agree with TRBD2. Losses at the gene ends were 5 bases for V and 2 bases for J; bases not matched to a gene: 14. The germline V gene has CDR1 MDHEN and CDR2 SYDVKM. This CDR3 has 18 amino acids. The CDR3 sequence: CASSPRNRVAGDTDTQYF. DNA for the CDR3: TGTGCCAGCAGTCCCCGGAATCGAGTAGCGGGGGACACAGATACGCAGTATTTT.

The chain carries TRBV27 and TRBJ2-3; 11 nucleotides line up with TRBD2. The trim removed 3 bases at V and 1 base at J, leaving 3 bases unmatched. The CDR3 extends over 16 amino acids. CDR1 is MNHEY and CDR2 is SMNVEV in the germline V gene (reference sequence). This CDR3 reads CASSFIAGGGTDTQYF. The DNA of the CDR3 is TGTGCCAGCAGTTTTATAGCGGGGGGGGGCACAGATACGCAGTATTTT.

The V and J genes are TRBV5-1 and TRBJ2-1; D may be TRBD2 (5 bases). The CDR3 is made up of 16 amino acids. The V and J ends lost 0 bases and 5 bases respectively, with 15 bases between them. Looked up from germline, CDR1 is SGHRS and CDR2 is YFSETQ. In nucleotides, the CDR3 is TGCGCCAGCAGCTTGGGCCCCAGCGGCTTAAACAATGAGCAGTTCTTC. Translated: CASSLGPSGLNNEQFF.

The V gene is TRBV4-1, the J gene TRBJ2-7, with TRBD2 as a possible D gene (5 bases). V was shortened by 1 base and J by 1 base, with 8 bases between the two germline ends. In germline, CDR1 is MGHRA, CDR2 YSYEKL. The CDR3 extends over 14 amino acids. In nucleotides, the CDR3 is TGCGCCAGCAGCCAAGGTCGAGGGTCCTACGAGCAGTACTTC. Encoded protein: CASSQGRGSYEQYF.

This chain links TRBV7-2 with TRBJ1-3, with D perhaps TRBD1 (5 bases). Germline loops: CDR1 SGHTA, CDR2 FQGNSA. The CDR3 consists of 15 residues. V gave up 1 base and J gave up 0 bases, with 7 bases separating them. The CDR3 nucleotides read TGTGCCAGCAGCTTAGGGGACTTCTCTGGAAACACCATATATTTT. Protein: CASSLGDFSGNTIYF.

The chain employs TRBV11-2 and TRBJ2-7; D possibly corresponds to TRBD2 (6 bases). CDR1 and CDR2 from the germline V gene are SGHAT and FQNNGV. The ends were cut back, 5 bases at V and 0 bases at J, with 14 bases in the middle. The CDR3 is 15 amino acids. For the CDR3, the DNA is TGTGCCAGCAGCCCAAGACTAGAAAGCTCCTACGAGCAGTACTTC. It specifies CASSPRLESSYEQYF.

In this sample, this clone turned up once. The genes are TRBV12-3 or TRBV12-4 and TRBJ2-7; TRBD2 is a possible D gene (5 bases). This CDR3 region has 13 residues. The V end was cut by 1 base, the J end by 7 bases, with 11 bases between. The DNA for the CDR3 is TGTGCCAGCAGTTTAGTGGGGTCGGGGGAGCAGTACTTC. As protein: CASSLVGSGEQYF.

V gene TRBV7-7 combines with J gene TRBJ2-5, with 16 bases aligning to TRBD2. Looked up from germline, CDR1 is SSHAT and CDR2 is FNYEAQ (reference sequence). V lost 3 bases to trimming and J lost 2 bases; unmatched junction nucleotides: 3. There are 17 residues in the CDR3. CDR3 residues: CASSLGLAGGGQETQYF. CDR3 in DNA: TGTGCCAGCAGCTTGGGACTAGCGGGAGGGGGGCAAGAGACCCAGTACTTC.

This chain joins TRBV18 and TRBJ2-3; 12 positions match TRBD2. In germline, CDR1 is KGHSH, CDR2 LQKENI. CDR3 length: 15 residues. V lost 0 bases to trimming and J lost 6 bases; unmatched junction nucleotides: 1. The CDR3 bases are TGTGCCAGCTCACCACCACTAGCGGGAGGTGATACGCAGTATTTT. Translating it yields CASSPPLAGGDTQYF.

The chain has TRBV4-1 and TRBJ1-5, with TRBD1 matching 10 bases. Germline V gene lookup returns CDR1 MGHRA and CDR2 YSYEKL. Trimming at V came to 2 bases and at J to 4 bases, leaving 14 bases not matched to a gene. This CDR3 comprises 19 residues. CDR3 DNA sequence: TGCGCCAGCAGCCAATATTCGGGACAGGGGATGCGGCTGAATCAGCCCCAGCATTTT. Amino acids: CASSQYSGQGMRLNQPQHF.

This sequence joins TRBV7-3 and TRBJ2-1; 8 bases line up with TRBD2. CDR1 and CDR2 (germline): SGHTA, FQGTGA. After removal of 2 bases from V and 0 bases from J, the junction contained 3 bases not matched to a gene. This CDR3 contains 16 residues. The CDR3 loop reads CASSLLGTSSYNEQFF. CDR3 bases: TGTGCCAGCAGCTTATTAGGGACTAGCTCCTACAATGAGCAGTTCTTC.